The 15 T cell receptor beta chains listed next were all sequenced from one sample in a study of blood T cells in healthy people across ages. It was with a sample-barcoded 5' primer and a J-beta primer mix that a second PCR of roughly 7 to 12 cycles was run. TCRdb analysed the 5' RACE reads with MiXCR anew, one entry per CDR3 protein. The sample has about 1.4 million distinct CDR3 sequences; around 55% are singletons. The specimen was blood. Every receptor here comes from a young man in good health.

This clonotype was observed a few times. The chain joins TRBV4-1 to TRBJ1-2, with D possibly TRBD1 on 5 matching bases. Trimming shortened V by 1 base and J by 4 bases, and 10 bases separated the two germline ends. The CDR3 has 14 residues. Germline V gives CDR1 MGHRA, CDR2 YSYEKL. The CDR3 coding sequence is TGCGCCAGCAGCCAAGTCCAGGGCCCCTATGGCTACACCTTC. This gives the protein CASSQVQGPYGYTF.

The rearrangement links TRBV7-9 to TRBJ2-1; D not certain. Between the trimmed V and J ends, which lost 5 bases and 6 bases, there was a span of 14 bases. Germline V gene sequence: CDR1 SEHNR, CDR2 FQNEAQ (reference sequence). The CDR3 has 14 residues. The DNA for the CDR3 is TGTGCCAGCAGCCCCCCCAAGGGTACCAATGAGCAGTTCTTC. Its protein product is CASSPPKGTNEQFF.

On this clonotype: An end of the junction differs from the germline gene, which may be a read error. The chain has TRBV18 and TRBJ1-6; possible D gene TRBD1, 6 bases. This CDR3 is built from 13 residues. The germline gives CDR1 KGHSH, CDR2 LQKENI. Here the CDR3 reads CASAPPGDSPLHF. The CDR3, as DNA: TGTGCCAGCGCACCACCAGGGGATTCACCCCTCCACTTT.

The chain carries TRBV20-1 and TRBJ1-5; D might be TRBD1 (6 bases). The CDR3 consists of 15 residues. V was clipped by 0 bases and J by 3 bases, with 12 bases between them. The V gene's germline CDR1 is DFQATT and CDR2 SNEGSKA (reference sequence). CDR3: CSARDSGQYNQPQHF. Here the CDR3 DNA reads TGCAGTGCTAGAGATTCCGGACAGTACAATCAGCCCCAGCATTTT.

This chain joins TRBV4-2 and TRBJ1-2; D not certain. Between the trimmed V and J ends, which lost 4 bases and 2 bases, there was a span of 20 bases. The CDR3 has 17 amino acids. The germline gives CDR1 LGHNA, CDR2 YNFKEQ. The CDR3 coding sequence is TGTGCCAGCAGCCCCATAGCACAGACTGGTCGGAACTATGGCTACACCTTC. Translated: CASSPIAQTGRNYGYTF.

In DNA, the CDR3 is TGTGCCAGCTCACCAAACTCACAGGCCAGGGAGCAGTACTTC. It translates to CASSPNSQAREQYF. The gene calls are TRBV18 and TRBJ2-5; D tentatively fits TRBD1 or TRBD2 (5 bases each). The V gene's germline CDR1 is KGHSH and CDR2 LQKENI. This CDR3 has 14 amino acids. Deletions cut 2 bases from V and 11 bases from J, with 18 bases between.

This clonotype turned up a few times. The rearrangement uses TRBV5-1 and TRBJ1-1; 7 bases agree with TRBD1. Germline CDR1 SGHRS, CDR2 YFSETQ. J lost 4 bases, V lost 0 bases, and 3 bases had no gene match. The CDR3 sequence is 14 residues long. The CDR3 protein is CASSLANRGTEAFF. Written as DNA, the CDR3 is TGCGCCAGCAGCTTGGCCAACAGGGGCACTGAAGCTTTCTTT. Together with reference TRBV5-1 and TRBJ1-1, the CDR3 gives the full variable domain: KAGVTQTPRYLIKTRGQQVTLSCSPISGHRSVSWYQQTPGQGLQFLFEYFSETQRNKGNFPGRFSGRQFSNSRSEMNVSTLELGDSALYLCASSLANRGTEAFFGQGTRLTVV.

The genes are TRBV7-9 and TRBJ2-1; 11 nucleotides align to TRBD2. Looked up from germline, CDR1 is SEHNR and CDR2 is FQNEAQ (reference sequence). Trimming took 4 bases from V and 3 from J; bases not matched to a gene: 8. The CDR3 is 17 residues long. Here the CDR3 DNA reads TGTGCCAGCAGCTCCTCTAGCGGGGGGCCCATCTACAATGAGCAGTTCTTC. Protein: CASSSSSGGPIYNEQFF.

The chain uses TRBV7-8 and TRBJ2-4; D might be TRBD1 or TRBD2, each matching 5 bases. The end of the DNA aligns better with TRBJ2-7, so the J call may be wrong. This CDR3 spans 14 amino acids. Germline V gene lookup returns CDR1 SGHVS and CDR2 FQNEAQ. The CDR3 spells CASSFRLGAYEQYF. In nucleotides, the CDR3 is TGTGCCAGCAGCTTCCGTTTGGGGGCCTACGAGCAGTACTTC.

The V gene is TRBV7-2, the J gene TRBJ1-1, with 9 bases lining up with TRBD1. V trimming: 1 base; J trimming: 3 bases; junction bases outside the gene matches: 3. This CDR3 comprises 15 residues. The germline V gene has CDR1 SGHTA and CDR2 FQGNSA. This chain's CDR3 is CASSLGDRGYTEAFF. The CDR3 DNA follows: TGTGCCAGCAGCTTAGGCGACAGGGGGTACACTGAAGCTTTCTTT.

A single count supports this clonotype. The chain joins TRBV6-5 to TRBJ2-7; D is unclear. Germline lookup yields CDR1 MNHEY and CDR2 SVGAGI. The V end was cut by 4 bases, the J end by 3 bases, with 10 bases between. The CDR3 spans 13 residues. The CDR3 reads CASSSPRFYEQYF. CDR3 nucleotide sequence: TGTGCCAGCAGTTCCCCCCGGTTCTACGAGCAGTACTTC.

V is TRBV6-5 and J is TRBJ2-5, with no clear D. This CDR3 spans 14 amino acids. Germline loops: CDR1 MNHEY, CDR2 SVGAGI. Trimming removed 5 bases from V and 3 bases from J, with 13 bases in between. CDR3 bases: TGTGCCAGCAGTAGTGCGACGAACGAAGAGACCCAGTACTTC. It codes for CASSSATNEETQYF.

The CDR3 loop reads CASSEDRATQYF. The CDR3, as DNA: TGTGCCAGCAGTGAAGACCGAGCGACCCAGTACTTC. The chain joins TRBV6-2 or TRBV6-3 to TRBJ2-5; the D is unclear. This CDR3 region has 12 residues. Germline V gene data show CDR1 as MNHEY and CDR2 as SVGEGT. V was pared by 5 bases and J by 7 bases, with 11 bases between.

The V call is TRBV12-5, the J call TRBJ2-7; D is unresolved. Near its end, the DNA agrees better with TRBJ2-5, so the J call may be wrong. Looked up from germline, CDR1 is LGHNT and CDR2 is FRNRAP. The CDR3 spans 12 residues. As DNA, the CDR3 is TGTGCTAGTGGTTTGGACTTGGAGACCCAGTACTTC. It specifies CASGLDLETQYF.

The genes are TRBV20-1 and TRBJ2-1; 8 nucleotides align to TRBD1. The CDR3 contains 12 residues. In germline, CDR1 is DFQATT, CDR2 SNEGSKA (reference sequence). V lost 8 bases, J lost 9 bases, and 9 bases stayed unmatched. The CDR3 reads CSPRTGSFEQFF. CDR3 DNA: TGCAGTCCCAGGACAGGGAGTTTTGAGCAGTTCTTC.